These T cell receptor beta chains were read from a single sample in a study of spatial heterogeneity in lung cancer. Each CDR3 protein is one row after TCRdb ran MiXCR on the 5' RACE reads. The sample records 9,000 to 13,000 distinct CDR3 sequences, around 24% being singletons. Sequencing was performed on PBMCs, taken at surgery. These receptors were taken from a female donor with early-stage non-small cell lung cancer. The CDR3 runs from the conserved cysteine through the conserved F or W. The order of the fields is V gene, D gene, clone size, J gene, CDR3 protein, CDR3 DNA. D genes are given only for firm matches. Clone size is shown for a subset of rows, as once, few, many or a class of expanded clone.

>TRBV5-1|TRBD2|.|TRBJ2-7
CASSSGTSSVAEQYF
TGCGCCAGCAGCTCCGGGACTAGCTCCGTTGCCGAGCAGTACTTC
>TRBV30|TRBD2|medium-sized|TRBJ2-3
CAWSPGLAEIGDTQYF
TGTGCCTGGAGTCCCGGACTAGCGGAGATAGGAGATACGCAGTATTTT
>TRBV20-1|TRBD1|few|TRBJ2-1
CSANPGQGYYNEQFF
TGCAGTGCCAACCCCGGACAGGGTTACTACAATGAGCAGTTCTTC
>TRBV27|TRBD2|.|TRBJ2-3
CASSARLTSVTDTQYF
TGTGCCAGCAGTGCCCGCCTGACTAGCGTCACAGATACGCAGTATTTT
>TRBV7-8|TRBD1|few|TRBJ2-3
CASSLGGQRLTSTDTQYF
TGTGCCAGCAGCTTAGGGGGACAGAGACTAACTAGCACAGATACGCAGTATTTT
>TRBV7-6|.|medium-sized|TRBJ2-1
CASSSLRHSEQFF
TGTGCCAGCAGCTCCCTTAGACATTCGGAGCAGTTCTTC
>TRBV14|.|.|TRBJ1-2
CASSQDSGHANYGYTF
TGTGCCAGCAGCCAAGATTCGGGACACGCTAACTATGGCTACACCTTC
>TRBV11-3|TRBD2|medium-sized|TRBJ2-3
CASSQRTSGSSRGDTQYF
TGTGCCAGCAGCCAACGGACTAGCGGGAGCTCTCGAGGAGATACGCAGTATTTT
>TRBV27|TRBD1|.|TRBJ1-5
CASSLSGTDSNQPQHF
TGTGCCAGCAGTTTATCGGGGACAGATAGCAATCAGCCCCAGCATTTT
>TRBV6-5|TRBD2|.|TRBJ2-1
CASSYSRLAGDNEQFF
TGTGCCAGCAGTTACTCCAGACTAGCGGGAGACAATGAGCAGTTCTTC
>TRBV29-1|TRBD1|few|TRBJ2-1
CSARIPGQGWFSYNEQFF
TGCAGCGCCAGAATTCCGGGACAGGGATGGTTTTCCTACAATGAGCAGTTCTTC
>TRBV18|.|.|TRBJ1-2
CASSGLETASYGYTF
TGTGCCAGCTCAGGCTTGGAGACAGCATCCTATGGCTACACCTTC
>TRBV19|.|.|TRBJ1-5
CASSMSGVQPQHF
TGTGCCAGTAGTATGTCAGGGGTTCAGCCCCAGCATTTT
>TRBV7-9|.|medium-sized|TRBJ2-1
CASSPGPDNEQFF
TGTGCCAGCAGCCCAGGTCCGGACAATGAGCAGTTCTTC
>TRBV7-2|.|many|TRBJ2-1
CASSSFTGLWNEQFF
TGTGCCAGCAGTTCCTTTACAGGGTTGTGGAATGAGCAGTTCTTC
>TRBV18|.|.|TRBJ2-5
CASSPRTVQETQYF
TGTGCCAGCTCACCGAGGACGGTTCAAGAGACCCAGTACTTC
>TRBV6-2/TRBV6-3|.|many|TRBJ2-5
CASSYSAGMETQYF
TGTGCCAGCAGTTACTCCGCAGGGATGGAGACCCAGTACTTC
>TRBV6-5|.|.|TRBJ1-3
CASSYAGTGNTIYF
TGTGCCAGCAGTTACGCGGGAACTGGAAACACCATATATTTT
>TRBV11-2|TRBD2|.|TRBJ2-1
CASSLSLAGGTYNEQFF
TGTGCCAGCAGCTTATCCTTAGCGGGAGGGACCTACAATGAGCAGTTCTTC
>TRBV20-1|.|.|TRBJ2-3
CSAKNLDTTTTSTDTQYF
TGCAGTGCTAAAAACTTGGACACGACTACCACTAGCACAGATACGCAGTATTTT
>TRBV7-7|TRBD2|many|TRBJ2-1
CALSGISPNEQFF
TGTGCTTTAAGCGGGATAAGCCCTAATGAGCAGTTCTTC
>TRBV28|.|few|TRBJ1-5
CASSSPGTYSNQPQHF
TGTGCCAGCAGTTCCCCAGGTACTTATAGCAATCAGCCCCAGCATTTT
>TRBV5-1|TRBD1|.|TRBJ1-2
CASSLVGGTDYGYTF
TGCGCCAGCAGCTTGGTAGGAGGGACAGACTATGGCTACACCTTC
>TRBV6-1|.|.|TRBJ1-6
CASRGLSSSYNSPLHF
TGTGCCAGCAGGGGGTTGTCCAGCTCCTATAATTCACCCCTCCACTTT
>TRBV19|.|.|TRBJ2-1
CASRLLGEQFF
TGTGCCAGTAGGCTCCTGGGTGAGCAGTTCTTC
>TRBV28|.|.|TRBJ2-2
CASIEEPGMNTGELFF
TGTGCCAGCATCGAGGAGCCAGGGATGAACACCGGGGAGCTGTTTTTT
>TRBV11-2|.|.|TRBJ2-1
CASSLGRGWDNEQFF
TGTGCCAGCAGCTTAGGTAGGGGCTGGGACAATGAGCAGTTCTTC
>TRBV7-2|.|.|TRBJ2-2
CASSLQGAANTGELFF
TGTGCCAGCAGCTTACAGGGAGCGGCTAACACCGGGGAGCTGTTTTTT
>TRBV10-2|TRBD2|.|TRBJ2-7
CASSENPIAGGSYEQYF
TGCGCCAGCAGCGAGAATCCGATAGCGGGAGGCTCCTACGAGCAGTACTTC
>TRBV5-1|.|few|TRBJ1-2
CASSLEGSNYGYTF
TGCGCCAGCAGCTTGGAGGGCAGTAACTATGGCTACACCTTC
>TRBV3-1|.|medium-sized|TRBJ1-2
CASSPGRAYGYTF
TGTGCCAGCAGCCCAGGAAGGGCCTATGGCTACACCTTC
>TRBV13|.|few|TRBJ2-3
CASTSRRDHTDTQYF
TGTGCCAGCACGTCCCGACGGGACCACACAGATACGCAGTATTTT
>TRBV11-2|.|.|TRBJ2-3
CASSLALGGHTDTQYF
TGTGCCAGCAGCTTAGCCCTGGGGGGCCACACAGATACGCAGTATTTT
>TRBV12-3/TRBV12-4|.|.|TRBJ1-1
CASITRGFHEAFF
TGTGCCAGCATTACGAGGGGTTTTCATGAAGCTTTCTTT
>TRBV28|TRBD1|many|TRBJ1-2
CASSQGTAVLNYGYTF
TGTGCCAGCAGCCAAGGGACAGCGGTCCTTAACTATGGCTACACCTTC
>TRBV19|.|medium-sized|TRBJ2-7
CASSRGTDTYEQYF
TGTGCCAGTAGTAGGGGAACAGACACCTACGAGCAGTACTTC
>TRBV21-1|.|.|TRBJ1-4
CASQKNWSRDRVDEKLFF
TGTGCCAGCCAGAAGAATTGGAGCCGGGACCGAGTGGATGAAAAACTGTTTTTT
>TRBV5-1|.|.|TRBJ2-2
CASSRGTNTGELFF
TGCGCCAGCAGCCGGGGGACGAACACCGGGGAGCTGTTTTTT
>TRBV6-2/TRBV6-3|TRBD1|many|TRBJ2-4
CASSYKGQGKNIQYF
TGTGCCAGCAGTTACAAAGGACAGGGGAAAAACATTCAGTACTTC
>TRBV27|.|few|TRBJ2-1
CASNFGISYNEQFF
TGTGCCAGCAATTTCGGAATCTCCTACAATGAGCAGTTCTTC